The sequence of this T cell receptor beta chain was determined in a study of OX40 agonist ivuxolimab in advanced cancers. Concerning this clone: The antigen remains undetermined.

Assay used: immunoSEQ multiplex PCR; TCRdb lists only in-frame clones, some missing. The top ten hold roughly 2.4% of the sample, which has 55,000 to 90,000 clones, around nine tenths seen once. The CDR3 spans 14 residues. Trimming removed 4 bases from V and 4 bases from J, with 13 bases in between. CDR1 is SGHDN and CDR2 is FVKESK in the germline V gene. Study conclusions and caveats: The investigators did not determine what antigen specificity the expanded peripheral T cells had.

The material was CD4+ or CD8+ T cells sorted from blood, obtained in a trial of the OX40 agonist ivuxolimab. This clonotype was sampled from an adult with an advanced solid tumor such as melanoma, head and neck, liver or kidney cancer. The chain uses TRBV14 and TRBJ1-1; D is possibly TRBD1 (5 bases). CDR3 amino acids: CASSRGTPFTEAFF. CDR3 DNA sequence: TGTGCCAGCAGCCGGGGGACTCCTTTCACTGAAGCTTTCTTT.